The clone carrying this T cell receptor (beta chain) was seen at least ten times. The data originate from a study of patients and donors after allogeneic stem cell transplantation. TCRdb fed the RT-PCR reads into MiXCR, producing one record per CDR3 protein. The sample carries around 23,000 distinct CDR3 sequences, around 31% recorded once. V gave up 2 bases and J gave up 4 bases; unmatched junction bases: 4. CDR3 length equals 14 residues. The material sequenced was blood, either unsorted or a sorted T cell fraction (not recorded which). This clonotype was sampled from a human donor who was either an allogeneic HSCT recipient or a stem cell or donor lymphocyte infusion donor (not recorded which). It is not recorded whose cells these are; they may come from a transplant donor. V is TRBV12-3 or TRBV12-4 and J is TRBJ1-2; the match to TRBD1 covers 7 bases. CDR3 coding DNA: TGTGCCAGCAGTTTACAGGGGGACATCTATGGCTACACCTTC. As protein: CASSLQGDIYGYTF.